This T cell receptor (beta chain) was documented in a study of cytomegalovirus exposure and HLA in healthy donors. In the study overall: The study's early data release held tens of millions of unique TCRs from HLA-typed donors.

In the PCR, 60 Vbeta and 13 Jbeta primers were used. Authors' processing steps: In a later analysis, of around 80 million unique beta chains, 9 million to 11 million appeared in at least two donors. Sequencing used immunoSEQ multiplex PCR; TCRdb keeps in-frame clones, though not all of them. V, J and clone size are taken as reported in that table, and D and trimming were inferred from the DNA itself. The repertoire consists of some 100,000 clones, with 60% to 80% occurring once and the leading ten covering about 4.9%. Study outcomes and limitations: A few CMV-associated chains were confirmed in vitro to be specific for CMV antigens. V- and J-gene trimming in TCR beta was tied to a missense DCLRE1C variant by an analysis performed later.

Comment on this clone: Its antigen remains unidentified.

Germline CDR1 is SQVTM and CDR2 is ANQGSEA. With 7 bases clipped from V and 4 bases from J, the junction kept 4 bases outside the gene matches. The CDR3 runs to 13 residues. The chain joins TRBV29-1 to TRBJ2-1; 10 bases are a match to TRBD2. The TCR was taken from a man aged 50-59 years in good health and CMV-seropositive. The sample taken for sequencing was PBMCs. The CDR3 DNA reads as TGCAGCGCGCAGCGGGGGGGGTACAATGAGCAGTTCTTC. It translates to CSAQRGGYNEQFF.